This T cell receptor (beta chain) was identified in a study of blood T cell repertoires in COVID-19. Across the study: COVID-19 samples collected from the United States, Italy and Spain covered acute and convalescent phases. Sources were T cells, B-cell-depleted T cells, or PBMCs; the material itself was cDNA or gDNA.

Original methodology: Estimation of nucleated cell counts relied on the amplification of reference gene primers. Using immunoSEQ multiplex PCR, the repertoire was profiled, and TCRdb retains in-frame clones only, with some absent. The V and J calls and the clone size are those of that table, but D and trimming were determined from the DNA. Of around 100,000 clones in the sample, around two thirds are singletons; the top ten hold roughly 4%. This CDR3 is built from 15 residues. Germline V gives CDR1 SNHLY, CDR2 FYNNEI. The V gene lost 11 bases and the J gene lost 0 bases, with 14 bases spanning the gap. Patients of the Seattle cohort, enrolled during active infection, were followed longitudinally.

This chain uses TRBV2 with TRBJ1-6; D is unclear. Source material: peripheral blood. The receptor was isolated from a man in his 70s with COVID-19, enrolled during active disease. CDR3 in amino acids: CAGLRESSYNSPLHF. The CDR3, as DNA: TGTGCCGGACTCCGAGAGAGCTCCTATAATTCACCCCTCCACTTT.